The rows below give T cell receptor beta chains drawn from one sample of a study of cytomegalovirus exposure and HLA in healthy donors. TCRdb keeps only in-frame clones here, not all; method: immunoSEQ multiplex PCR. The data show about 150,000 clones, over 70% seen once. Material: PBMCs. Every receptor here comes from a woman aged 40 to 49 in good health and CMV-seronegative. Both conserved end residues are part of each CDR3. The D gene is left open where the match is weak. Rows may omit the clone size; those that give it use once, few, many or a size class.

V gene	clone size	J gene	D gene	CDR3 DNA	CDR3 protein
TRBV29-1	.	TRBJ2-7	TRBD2	TGCAGCGTTTTGGGGGGGAGCTCCTACGAGCAGTACTTC	CSVLGGSSYEQYF
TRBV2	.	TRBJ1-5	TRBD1	TGTGCCAGCAGCCGCCGGGACAGGGTGAGCAATCAGCCCCAGCATTTT	CASSRRDRVSNQPQHF
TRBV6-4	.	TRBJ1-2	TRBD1	TGTGCCAGCAGTATGACAGGGGGAGGACGATATGGCTACACCTTC	CASSMTGGGRYGYTF
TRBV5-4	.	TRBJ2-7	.	TGTGCCAGCAGCAAACCACTGAGCTCCTACGAGCAGTACTTC	CASSKPLSSYEQYF
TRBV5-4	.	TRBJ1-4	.	TGTGCCAGCAGCCCGGGAGGGGCAGGGCTGAATGAAAAACTGTTTTTT	CASSPGGAGLNEKLFF
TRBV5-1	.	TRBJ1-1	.	TGCGCCAGCAGCTTGGCTCAGGGGCTAATGAACACTGAAGCTTTCTTT	CASSLAQGLMNTEAFF
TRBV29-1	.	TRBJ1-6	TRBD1	TGCAGCGTTGGGACAGGGGGTAGTTCACCCCTCCACTTT	CSVGTGGSSPLHF
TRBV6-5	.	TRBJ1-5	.	TGTGCCAGCAGTGTTAGGGGGGGACTCAATCAGCCCCAGCATTTT	CASSVRGGLNQPQHF
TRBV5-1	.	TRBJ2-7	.	TGCGCCAGCAGCGCGGCGCTACAGGGTGGGGACGAGCAGTACTTC	CASSAALQGGDEQYF
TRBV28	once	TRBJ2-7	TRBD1	TGTGCCAGCAGTACGGGACAGCAATACGAGCAGTACTTC	CASSTGQQYEQYF
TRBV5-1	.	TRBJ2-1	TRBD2	TGCGCCAGCAGCTTGTGGTCTAGCGGGAGCTACAATGAGCAGTTCTTC	CASSLWSSGSYNEQFF
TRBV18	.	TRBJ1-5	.	TGTGCCAGCTCACCACCGGGGAGAGGGCATCAGCCCCAGCATTTT	CASSPPGRGHQPQHF
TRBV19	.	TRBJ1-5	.	TGTGCCAGTAAGGTCGGCAGCGGGGGCAATCAGCCCCAGCATTTT	CASKVGSGGNQPQHF
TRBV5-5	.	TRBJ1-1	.	TGTGCCAGCAGCATGGGGGGGGGTAGCACTGAAGCTTTCTTT	CASSMGGGSTEAFF
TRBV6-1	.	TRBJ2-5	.	TGTGCCTCTTCGCGGTACGAGACCCAGTACTTC	CASSRYETQYF
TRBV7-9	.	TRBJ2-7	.	TGTGCCAGCAGCCCTAGTGGAACCTACGAGCAGTACTTC	CASSPSGTYEQYF
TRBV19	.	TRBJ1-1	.	TGTGCCAGTAGTATCTGGTCAGGGGCCCGGAACACTGAAGCTTTCTTT	CASSIWSGARNTEAFF
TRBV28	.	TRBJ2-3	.	TGTGCCAGCATTGAGGGGAGGACAGATACGCAGTATTTT	CASIEGRTDTQYF
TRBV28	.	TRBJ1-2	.	TGTGCCAGCAGTTCAGGGGTATCTGGCTACACCTTC	CASSSGVSGYTF
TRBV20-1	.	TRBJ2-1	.	TGTAGCAGGGCGCCCTACAATGAGCAGTTCTTC	CSRAPYNEQFF
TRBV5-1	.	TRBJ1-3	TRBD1	TGCGCCAGCAGCTCACAGGGGGCAGAAAACACCATATATTTT	CASSSQGAENTIYF
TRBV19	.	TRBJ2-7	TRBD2	TGTGCCAGTAGTATGCCCAGCGGGGGGCTCTACGAGCAGTACTTC	CASSMPSGGLYEQYF